One sample yielded the 7 T cell receptor beta chains listed below, sequenced in a study of blood T cell repertoires in COVID-19. TCRdb's copy holds only in-frame clones and misses some; the assay was immunoSEQ multiplex PCR. Of 250,000 to 350,000 clones listed, roughly nine tenths were seen once; the top ten hold roughly 2.8%. The sample consisted of PBMCs or T cells enriched from blood (not recorded which). These TCRs come from a woman aged 45 to 65 who had been exposed to COVID-19.

The chain uses TRBV28 and TRBJ2-7, with 7 bases aligning to TRBD1. Germline assignment: CDR1 MDHEN and CDR2 SYDVKM. Trimming cost V 7 bases and J 3 bases; bases outside gene matches: 9. This CDR3 is 14 amino acids long. The CDR3 sequence: CASTKRQGIYEQYF. The CDR3 nucleotides read TGTGCCAGCACAAAGCGACAGGGTATCTACGAGCAGTACTTC.

V usage is TRBV2 and J usage is TRBJ1-6; possibly TRBD1 for D (6 bases). Germline lookup yields CDR1 SNHLY and CDR2 FYNNEI. The V end lost 7 bases, the J end lost 10 bases, and 14 bases lay between the germline ends. The CDR3 runs 13 residues. DNA for the CDR3: TGTGCCAGCATGGGGGCAGGGGTGTCACCCCTCCACTTT. It specifies CASMGAGVSPLHF.

The rearrangement uses TRBV28 and TRBJ1-4, with D tentatively TRBD1 (5 bases). Trimming removed 7 bases at V and 4 bases at J, with 13 bases between. In germline, CDR1 is MDHEN, CDR2 SYDVKM. There are 14 residues in the CDR3. The CDR3 DNA reads TGTGCCAGCATCTCCCGGGGGGTTAATGAAAAACTGTTTTTT. Its protein is CASISRGVNEKLFF.

This clone was found a few times. The chain employs TRBV7-2 and TRBJ1-2; tentatively, D is TRBD1 (5 bases). CDR3 size: 15 residues. Trimming removed 0 bases from V and 6 bases from J, with 14 bases in between. CDR1 is SGHTA and CDR2 is FQGNSA in the germline V gene. CDR3 in DNA: TGTGCCAGCAGCTTAGCGATGCAGGGCTTAAATGGCTACACCTTC. Protein: CASSLAMQGLNGYTF.

In its sample, this clone was seen once. The chain joins TRBV5-8 to TRBJ1-6, with D maybe TRBD1 (6 bases). The germline CDR1 and CDR2 sequences are SGHTS and YDEGEE. This CDR3 is 13 amino acids long. V was trimmed by 1 base and J by 9 bases, leaving 8 bases between them. CDR3 amino acids: CASSLRGGSPLHF. The CDR3 nucleotides read TGTGCCAGCAGCTTGAGAGGGGGTTCACCCCTCCACTTT.

The table lists this clone with a count of one. The gene calls are TRBV6-2 or TRBV6-3 and TRBJ2-4; a weak D match, TRBD2 (5 bases). Trimming removed 2 bases from V and 0 bases from J, with 8 bases in between. Germline V gives CDR1 MNHEY, CDR2 SVGEGT. The CDR3 is 15 amino acids. DNA of the CDR3: TGTGCCAGCAGTTACGAGGGTTTAGCCAAAAACATTCAGTACTTC. Translating it yields CASSYEGLAKNIQYF.

This clone was seen once. The rearrangement uses TRBV14 and TRBJ2-3; possibly TRBD2 for D (7 bases). With 1 base removed from V and 8 bases from J, the gap between germline ends came to 13 bases. Germline V CDR1 and CDR2: SGHDN, FVKESK. The CDR3 is made up of 14 amino acids. This chain's CDR3 is CASSQVGGGVTQYF. The CDR3 region has the DNA TGTGCCAGCAGCCAAGTGGGCGGGGGCGTTACGCAGTATTTT.